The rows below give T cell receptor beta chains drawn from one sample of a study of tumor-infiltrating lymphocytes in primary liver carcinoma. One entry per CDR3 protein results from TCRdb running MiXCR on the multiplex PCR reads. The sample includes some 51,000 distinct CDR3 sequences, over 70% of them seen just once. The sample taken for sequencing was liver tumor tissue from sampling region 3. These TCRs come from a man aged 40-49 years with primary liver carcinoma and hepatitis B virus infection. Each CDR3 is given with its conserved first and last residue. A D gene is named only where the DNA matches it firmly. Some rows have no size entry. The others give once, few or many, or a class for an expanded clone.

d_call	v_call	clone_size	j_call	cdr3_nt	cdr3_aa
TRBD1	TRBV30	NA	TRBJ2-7	TGTGCCTGGAGTGTACAGGGGGCGAGATACGAGCAGTACTTC	CAWSVQGARYEQYF
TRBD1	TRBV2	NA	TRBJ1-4	TGTGCCAGAAGTGAATTGACAGGGGGTAATGAAAAACTGTTTTTT	CARSELTGGNEKLFF
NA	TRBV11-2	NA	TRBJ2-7	TGTGCCAGCAGCTTAGCAGAGGGCTATGAGTACGGGCAGTACTTC	CASSLAEGYEYGQYF
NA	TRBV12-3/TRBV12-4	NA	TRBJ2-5	TGCGCCAGCAGTTTGCTAGGGGGAGGGGGAGAGACCCAGTACTTC	CASSLLGGGGETQYF
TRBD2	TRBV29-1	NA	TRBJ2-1	TGTAGCGTTGAAGGGACTAGCTACAATAAGCAGTTCTTC	CSVEGTSYNKQFF
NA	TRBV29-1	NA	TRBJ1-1	TGCAGCGTTGAGACTAACAGGGTAACTTTCTTT	CSVETNRVTFF
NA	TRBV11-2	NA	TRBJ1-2	TGCCCCAGCAGAGAGAGGGACACCACCTATGGTTACACCTTC	CPSRERDTTYGYTF
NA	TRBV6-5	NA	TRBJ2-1	TGTGCCAGCAGTTGCAATGGCAACAATGTGCAGTTCTTC	CASSCNGNNVQFF
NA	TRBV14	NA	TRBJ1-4	TGTGCAAGCAGCCGCTTGTTAGGGAACAGGGACTTTGAACAACTGTTTTTT	CASSRLLGNRDFEQLFF
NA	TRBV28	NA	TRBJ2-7	TGTGCCAGCAGCAATTCCCTCGAGTGGTACTTC	CASSNSLEWYF
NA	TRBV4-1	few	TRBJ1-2	TGCGCCAGCATACTTGCGGGCCAGGGGAACGGTGGCTACACCTTC	CASILAGQGNGGYTF
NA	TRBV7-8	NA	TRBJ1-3	TGTGCCAGCAGCTCCCGAGAGGGACCCGCTGGAAACACCATATATTTT	CASSSREGPAGNTIYF
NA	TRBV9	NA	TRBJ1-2	TGTGCCAGCAGCGGGGGATCCGGCGATGGCTACACCTTC	CASSGGSGDGYTF
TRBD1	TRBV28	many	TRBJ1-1	TGTGCCAGCAGTTCCCCGACAGGGGCCACTGAAGCTTTCTTT	CASSSPTGATEAFF
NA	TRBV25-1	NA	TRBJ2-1	TGTGCCACCAGTGTATGGGATTGGCAGTTCTTC	CATSVWDWQFF
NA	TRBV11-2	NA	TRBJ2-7	TGTGCCAGCAGCTTAGTAGGCGGGGCCACCTACGAGCAGTACTTC	CASSLVGGATYEQYF
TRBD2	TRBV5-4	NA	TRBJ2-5	TGTGCCAGCAGCCCCTCAGGAGTGGGAGGGTTACACGAGACCCAGTACTTC	CASSPSGVGGLHETQYF
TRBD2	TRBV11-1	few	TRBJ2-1	TGTGCCAGCAGCCTGGGACTAGCGGCAGAAGTCGACAATGTGCAGTTCTTC	CASSLGLAAEVDNVQFF
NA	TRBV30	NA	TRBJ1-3	TGTGCCTGGAGTGTAGGCAGGGGAAACACCATATATTTT	CAWSVGRGNTIYF
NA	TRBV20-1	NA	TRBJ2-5	TGCAGTGCTACTGCCCAATTCGGATTCCCGGGGACGTACCAAGAGACCCAGTACTTC	CSATAQFGFPGTYQETQYF
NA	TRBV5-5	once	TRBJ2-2	TGTGTCAGCAGTCGGGAGTCTATCATCGGGGAGCTGTTTTTT	CVSSRESIIGELFF
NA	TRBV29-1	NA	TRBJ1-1	TGCAGCGTTGTGCACAGTTCGGACACTGAGGCTTTCTTT	CSVVHSSDTEAFF
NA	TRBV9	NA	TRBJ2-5	TGTGCCAGCAGCATCCCAGGGGGGGAAGAGACCCAGTACTTC	CASSIPGGEETQYF
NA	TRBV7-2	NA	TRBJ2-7	TGTGCCAGCATCTCCTTTAGCGGTTTTGCCTACGAGGAGTACTTC	CASISFSGFAYEEYF
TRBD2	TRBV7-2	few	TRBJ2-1	TGTGCCAGCAGCGCCCGACTAGCGGGAGACGGGGGTGAGCAGTTCTTC	CASSARLAGDGGEQFF
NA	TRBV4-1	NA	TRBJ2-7	TGCGCCAGCAGCCCCGACCTGTCGAGCAGATCTTACGAGCAGTACTTC	CASSPDLSSRSYEQYF
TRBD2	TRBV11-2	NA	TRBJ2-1	TGTGCCAGCAGCATGGATATCGGACTAGCCGTGGGCGAGCAGTTCTTC	CASSMDIGLAVGEQFF
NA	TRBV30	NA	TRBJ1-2	TGTGCCTGGAGCCTACAGGGTTGGAACAATGGCTACACCTTC	CAWSLQGWNNGYTF
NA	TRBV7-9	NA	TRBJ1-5	TGTGCCAGCAGAGACGGGGATCAGCCCCAGCATTTT	CASRDGDQPQHF
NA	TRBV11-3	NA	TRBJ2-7	TGTGTCAGCAGTTTTGTTCCAGACGAGCAGTACTTC	CVSSFVPDEQYF
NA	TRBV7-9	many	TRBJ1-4	TGTGCCAGCAGCTTAGCTCTGGGGATGACTAATGAAAAACTGTTTTTT	CASSLALGMTNEKLFF
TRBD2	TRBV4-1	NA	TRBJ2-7	TGCGCCAGCAGCCAAACGACTAGCGGGGGCCACGAGCAGTACTTC	CASSQTTSGGHEQYF
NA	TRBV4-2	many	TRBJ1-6	TGTGCCAGCAGCCAATACGGTTCACCCCTCCACTTT	CASSQYGSPLHF
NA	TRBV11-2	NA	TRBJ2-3	TGTGCCAGGAGCCCCCCGACAAGCGGCAGCACAGATACGCAGTATTTC	CARSPPTSGSTDTQYF
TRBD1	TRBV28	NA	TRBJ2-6	TGTGCCAGCAATTCATGGGACAGGGCTGGGGCCAACGTCATGACTTTC	CASNSWDRAGANVMTF